This TCR beta chain emerged from a study of T cells in Graves' hyperthyroidism and ophthalmopathy. TCR beta CDR3 sequences were amplified from RNA transcripts. With the HTBI primer set, the TCR CDR3 went through a first round of RT-PCR. From the multiplex PCR reads, TCRdb called clonotypes with MiXCR, one entry per CDR3 protein. The data show 650,000 to 800,000 distinct CDR3 sequences, just under 45% seen once. This clonotype showed up many times. The CDR3 runs 14 residues. With 6 bases removed from V and 5 bases from J, the gap between germline ends came to 16 bases. Germline V gives CDR1 ENHRY, CDR2 SYGVKD.

This chain links TRBV10-3 with TRBJ1-2; a possible D gene is TRBD1 (5 bases). The sequenced sample was peripheral blood or thyroid tissue (not recorded which). The clonotype was recovered from an adult man with Graves' disease, either hyperthyroidism or ophthalmopathy (not recorded which). This chain's CDR3 is CAISAGTESYGYTF. Written as DNA, the CDR3 is TGTGCCATCAGCGCCGGGACGGAGTCTTATGGCTACACCTTC.